A single sample gave rise to the 17 T cell receptor beta chains below, sequenced in a study of cytomegalovirus exposure and HLA in healthy donors (dated by TCRdb to about 2017). The method was the immunoSEQ multiplex PCR assay. The multiplex PCR relied on a mix of 60 forward primers for TCR Vbeta segments and 13 reverse primers for TCR Jbeta segments. As stored in TCRdb, this immuneACCESS dataset retains in-frame rearrangements with V and J assigned. A fraction of the clones does not appear; measured against another copy, unresolved V genes explain less than half of the discrepancy, and the remainder lacks a known reason. This sample holds over 150,000 clones; around nine tenths were observed only once. In total, the top ten clones hold about 0.93% of the sample. Sequences were obtained from PBMCs. The receptor set was obtained from a woman aged 25-40 years in good health and CMV-seronegative.

The gene calls are TRBV30 and TRBJ1-1; maybe TRBD1 (5 bases). The length of the CDR3 is 12 residues. The germline V gene has CDR1 GTSNPN and CDR2 SVGIG (reference sequence). V was pared by 4 bases and J by 4 bases, with 10 bases between. The DNA for the CDR3 is TGTGCCTGGACTCAAAGGGGCACTGAAGCTTTCTTT. This gives the protein CAWTQRGTEAFF.

The chain recombines TRBV5-4 with TRBJ1-2; perhaps TRBD1 as D (6 bases). V was trimmed by 2 bases and J by 7 bases, leaving 15 bases between them. The CDR3 covers 14 residues. The germline CDR1 and CDR2 sequences are SGHNT and YYREEE (reference sequence). For the CDR3, the DNA is TGTGCCAGCAGCTTCTCCTATGGACAGTCTGGCTACACCTTC. Its protein product is CASSFSYGQSGYTF.

The chain couples TRBV7-8 to TRBJ2-7, with TRBD2 matching over 9 bases. The CDR3 contains 17 residues. The V and J ends lost 4 bases and 2 bases, in that order; junction bases with no gene match: 12. In germline, CDR1 is SGHVS, CDR2 FQNEAQ. For the CDR3, the DNA is TGTGCCAGCAGCTCAACGGGGGGGACTAGCAGCCCCTACGAGCAGTACTTC. Translating gives CASSSTGGTSSPYEQYF.

The gene calls are TRBV11-2 and TRBJ1-2; no reliable D call. Deletions cut 5 bases from V and 3 bases from J, with 7 bases between. The CDR3 runs 12 residues. Germline V gene sequence: CDR1 SGHAT, CDR2 FQNNGV. The CDR3 protein is CASSAPDYGYTF. DNA for the CDR3: TGTGCCAGCAGCGCCCCAGACTATGGCTACACCTTC.

The table lists this clone with a count of one. The V and J genes are TRBV7-9 and TRBJ1-1; D remains unclear. Trimming cost V 5 bases and J 1 base, with 11 bases left between them. The germline V gene has CDR1 SEHNR and CDR2 FQNEAQ (reference sequence). CDR3 length: 14 residues. CDR3 sequence reads: CASSQKGENTEAFF. In nucleotides, the CDR3 is TGTGCCAGCAGCCAGAAAGGAGAGAACACTGAAGCTTTCTTT. The whole variable domain, remainder taken from reference TRBV7-9 and TRBJ1-1, is DTGVSQNPRHKITKRGQNVTFRCDPISEHNRLYWYRQTLGQGPEFLTYFQNEAQLEKSRLLSDRFSAERPKGSFSTLEIQRTEQGDSAMYLCASSQKGENTEAFFGQGTRLTVV.

The genes are TRBV10-3 and TRBJ1-2, with TRBD1 identical over 7 bases. The trim removed 6 bases at V and 5 bases at J, leaving 12 bases unmatched. Looked up from germline, CDR1 is ENHRY and CDR2 is SYGVKD. This CDR3 is built from 15 residues. CDR3 loop: CAIRGGGVLDYGYTF. CDR3 sequence (DNA): TGTGCCATCAGAGGGGGCGGAGTCCTTGATTATGGCTACACCTTC.

The CDR3 bases are TGTGCCAGCAGGTCGACAGGGGGCTCACGCTCTGGAAACACCATATATTTT. This encodes CASRSTGGSRSGNTIYF. The V call is TRBV28, the J call TRBJ1-3; TRBD1 agrees at 10 bases. CDR1 is MDHEN, CDR2 SYDVKM, per germline. CDR3 size: 17 residues. V was clipped by 6 bases and J by 0 bases; unmatched bases: 8.

The chain joins TRBV5-1 to TRBJ1-3, with D possibly matching TRBD1 (5 bases). The CDR3 has 14 residues. The V gene lost 4 bases and the J gene lost 1 base, with 9 bases spanning the gap. Looked up from germline, CDR1 is SGHRS and CDR2 is YFSETQ. The CDR3 region is CASSPGGSGNTIYF. CDR3 bases: TGCGCCAGCAGCCCGGGGGGGTCTGGAAACACCATATATTTT.

V and J are TRBV10-3 and TRBJ1-2, with D possibly TRBD1 on 6 matching bases. The CDR3 covers 12 residues. Germline V gives CDR1 ENHRY, CDR2 SYGVKD. The V end lost 9 bases, the J end lost 3 bases, and 11 bases lay between the germline ends. The CDR3 DNA reads TGTGCCATATCGACAGGTTACTATGGCTACACCTTC. This translates into CAISTGYYGYTF.

The V call is TRBV7-9, the J call TRBJ2-2; maybe TRBD2 (6 bases). V lost 3 bases and J lost 0, with 8 bases in between. This CDR3 is built from 15 residues. Germline V lookup: CDR1 SEHNR, CDR2 FQNEAQ (reference sequence). In DNA, the CDR3 is TGTGCCAGCAGCTTGGGACTGGCGAACACCGGGGAGCTGTTTTTT. Translating it yields CASSLGLANTGELFF.

The rearrangement uses TRBV19 and TRBJ1-2, with 12 bases identical to TRBD1. The V segment lost 4 bases and the J segment 5 bases; nucleotides outside the gene matches: 14. The CDR3 totals 18 residues. CDR1 is LNHDA, CDR2 SQIVND, per germline (reference sequence). The CDR3 loop reads CASSTHRDRGRTLYGYTF. In DNA, the CDR3 is TGTGCCAGTAGTACCCACCGGGACAGGGGGCGCACTCTTTATGGCTACACCTTC.

The gene calls are TRBV7-2 and TRBJ2-3; D is unresolved. V was cut by 0 bases and J by 1 base, with 8 bases left in between. Germline V gene data show CDR1 as SGHTA and CDR2 as FQGNSA. This CDR3 has 15 residues. The chain's CDR3 is CASSLAAGGTDTQYF. CDR3 DNA: TGTGCCAGCAGCTTAGCGGCAGGCGGCACAGATACGCAGTATTTT.

The V call is TRBV28, the J call TRBJ1-1; the D gene is possibly TRBD1 (6 bases). CDR3 length equals 15 residues. Germline values: CDR1 MDHEN, CDR2 SYDVKM. V lost 7 bases, J lost 1 base, and 16 bases lay in between. The CDR3 sequence is CASTSQGPSNTEAFF. CDR3 in DNA: TGTGCCAGCACTTCACAGGGACCCTCGAACACTGAAGCTTTCTTT.

The chain has TRBV7-7 and TRBJ1-1, with D possibly being TRBD1 (6 bases). Trimming took off 6 bases at V and 8 bases at J, with 19 bases between the two ends. The V gene's germline CDR1 is SSHAT and CDR2 FNYEAQ (reference sequence). The CDR3 is made up of 14 amino acids. The CDR3 DNA reads as TGTGCCAGCAGTTTCCCTTACAGGGTTAACGAAGCTTTCTTT. Encoded protein: CASSFPYRVNEAFF.

The chain couples TRBV9 to TRBJ1-1; 9 nucleotides match TRBD1. With 4 bases clipped from V and 11 bases from J, the junction kept 9 bases outside the gene matches. Looked up from germline, CDR1 is SGDLS and CDR2 is YYNGEE. The CDR3 has 13 residues. CDR3 in amino acids: CASSPTGGSAAFF. The CDR3 nucleotides read TGTGCCAGCAGCCCAACAGGGGGCAGCGCTGCTTTCTTT.

The rearrangement uses TRBV27 and TRBJ1-2; TRBD1 matches at 10 bases. From germline, CDR1 is MNHEY and CDR2 SMNVEV (reference sequence). This CDR3 region has 15 residues. The V and J ends lost 4 bases and 4 bases, in that order; junction bases with no gene match: 6. CDR3 protein: CASSYRTGGSYGYTF. The DNA for the CDR3 is TGTGCCAGCAGTTACCGGACAGGGGGTAGCTATGGCTACACCTTC.

The chain uses TRBV5-1 and TRBJ2-7; TRBD2 might be the D (7 bases). Germline V gives CDR1 SGHRS, CDR2 YFSETQ. The CDR3 runs 17 residues. Trimming shortened V by 0 bases and J by 0 bases, and 16 bases separated the two germline ends. The CDR3 DNA is TGCGCCAGCAGCTTGGGCGTTGGGGGGGCCCTCTCCTACGAGCAGTACTTC. It translates to CASSLGVGGALSYEQYF.